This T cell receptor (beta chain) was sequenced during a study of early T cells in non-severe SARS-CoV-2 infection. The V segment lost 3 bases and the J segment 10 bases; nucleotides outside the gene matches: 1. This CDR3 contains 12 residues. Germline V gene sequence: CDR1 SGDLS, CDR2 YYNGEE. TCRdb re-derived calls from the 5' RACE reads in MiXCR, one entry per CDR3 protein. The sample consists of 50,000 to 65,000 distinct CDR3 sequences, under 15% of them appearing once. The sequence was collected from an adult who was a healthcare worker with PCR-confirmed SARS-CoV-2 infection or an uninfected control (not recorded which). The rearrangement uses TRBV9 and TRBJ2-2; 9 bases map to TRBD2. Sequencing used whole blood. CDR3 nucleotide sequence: TGTGCCAGCAGCGCGGGACTAGCGGAGCTGTTTTTT. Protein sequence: CASSAGLAELFF.